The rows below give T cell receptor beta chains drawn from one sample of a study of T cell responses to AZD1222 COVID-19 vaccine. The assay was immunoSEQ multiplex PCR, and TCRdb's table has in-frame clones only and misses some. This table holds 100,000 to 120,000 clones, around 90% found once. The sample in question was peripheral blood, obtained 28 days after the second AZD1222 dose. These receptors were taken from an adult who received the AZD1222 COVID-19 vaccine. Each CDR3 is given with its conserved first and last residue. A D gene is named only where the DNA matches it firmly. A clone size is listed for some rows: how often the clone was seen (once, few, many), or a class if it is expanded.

CDR3aa: CASSLGAPDYNEQFF
CDR3nt: TGTGCCAGCAGCTTAGGTGCACCTGACTACAATGAGCAGTTCTTC
d_gene: -
v_gene: TRBV7-2
abundance: -
j_gene: TRBJ2-1

CDR3aa: CASSIWDNEKLFF
CDR3nt: TGTGCCAGCAGTATATGGGACAATGAAAAACTGTTTTTT
d_gene: -
v_gene: TRBV12-3/TRBV12-4
abundance: -
j_gene: TRBJ1-4

CDR3aa: CASSLAGVAYGEAFF
CDR3nt: TGTGCCAGCAGTTTAGCGGGGGTAGCGTACGGTGAAGCTTTCTTT
d_gene: -
v_gene: TRBV28
abundance: -
j_gene: TRBJ1-1

CDR3aa: CASSHPRGTGTDSPLHF
CDR3nt: TGTGCCAGCAGCCACCCTAGGGGAACAGGGACGGATTCACCCCTCCACTTT
d_gene: -
v_gene: TRBV7-8
abundance: -
j_gene: TRBJ1-6

CDR3aa: CASTLGGGPYEQYF
CDR3nt: TGTGCCAGCACCCTGGGGGGAGGGCCCTACGAGCAGTACTTC
d_gene: TRBD2
v_gene: TRBV11-2
abundance: once
j_gene: TRBJ2-7

CDR3aa: CASSLSKGVSTDTQYF
CDR3nt: TGTGCCAGCAGTTTATCGAAAGGGGTAAGCACAGATACGCAGTATTTT
d_gene: -
v_gene: TRBV27
abundance: -
j_gene: TRBJ2-3

CDR3aa: CASSRSGDSTDTQYF
CDR3nt: TGTGCCAGCAGTCGTAGCGGGGATAGCACAGATACGCAGTATTTT
d_gene: TRBD2
v_gene: TRBV27
abundance: -
j_gene: TRBJ2-3

CDR3aa: CASSPGPDTQYF
CDR3nt: TGTGCCAGCAGTCCGGGTCCCGATACGCAGTATTTT
d_gene: -
v_gene: TRBV12-3/TRBV12-4
abundance: -
j_gene: TRBJ2-3

CDR3aa: CASGRDRGAFF
CDR3nt: TGTGCCAGCGGCCGGGACAGGGGGGCTTTCTTT
d_gene: TRBD1
v_gene: TRBV2
abundance: -
j_gene: TRBJ1-1

CDR3aa: CACRTGFGYTF
CDR3nt: TGTGCCTGTAGGACAGGGTTTGGCTACACCTTC
d_gene: TRBD1
v_gene: TRBV30
abundance: -
j_gene: TRBJ1-2

CDR3aa: CASSLLITAEAFF
CDR3nt: TGTGCCAGCAGCTTATTGATAACCGCTGAAGCTTTCTTT
d_gene: -
v_gene: TRBV11-1
abundance: -
j_gene: TRBJ1-1

CDR3aa: CASSPEGGGSYEQYF
CDR3nt: TGCGCCAGCAGCCCCGAGGGCGGGGGCTCCTACGAGCAGTACTTC
d_gene: TRBD2
v_gene: TRBV4-1
abundance: -
j_gene: TRBJ2-7

CDR3aa: CASSTRYNSPLHF
CDR3nt: TGTGCCAGCAGTACAAGGTATAATTCACCCCTCCACTTT
d_gene: -
v_gene: TRBV2
abundance: -
j_gene: TRBJ1-6

CDR3aa: CASSERGGGLASYEQYF
CDR3nt: TGTGCCAGCAGTGAAAGGGGTGGGGGACTAGCCTCCTACGAGCAGTACTTC
d_gene: TRBD2
v_gene: TRBV6-1
abundance: -
j_gene: TRBJ2-7

CDR3aa: CASSLEAGAIYGYTF
CDR3nt: TGCGCCAGCAGCTTGGAGGCAGGAGCTATCTATGGCTACACCTTC
d_gene: -
v_gene: TRBV5-1
abundance: -
j_gene: TRBJ1-2

CDR3aa: CASSYGQGAVYEQYF
CDR3nt: TGTGCCAGCAGTTACGGACAGGGTGCAGTCTACGAGCAGTACTTC
d_gene: TRBD1
v_gene: TRBV6-5
abundance: -
j_gene: TRBJ2-7

CDR3aa: CAWSGGGEQFF
CDR3nt: TGTGCCTGGAGTGGGGGAGGTGAGCAGTTCTTC
d_gene: -
v_gene: TRBV30
abundance: few
j_gene: TRBJ2-1

CDR3aa: CASSEGSGFGNEQFF
CDR3nt: TGTGCCAGCAGTGAGGGCAGTGGGTTCGGCAATGAGCAGTTCTTC
d_gene: -
v_gene: TRBV6-1
abundance: -
j_gene: TRBJ2-1

CDR3aa: CASGLPGQGRYF
CDR3nt: TGTGCTAGTGGTCTTCCGGGACAGGGGAGGTATTTT
d_gene: TRBD1
v_gene: TRBV12-5
abundance: -
j_gene: TRBJ2-3

CDR3aa: CASSPHGYEQYF
CDR3nt: TGTGCCAGCAGCCCCCACGGCTACGAGCAGTACTTC
d_gene: -
v_gene: TRBV7-9
abundance: -
j_gene: TRBJ2-7

CDR3aa: CASSYYPPRANYGYTF
CDR3nt: TGTGCCAGCAGTTACTACCCCCCAAGGGCTAACTATGGCTACACCTTC
d_gene: -
v_gene: TRBV6-6
abundance: -
j_gene: TRBJ1-2

CDR3aa: CASSARTLNDNQPQHF
CDR3nt: TGTGCCAGCAGTGCCCGAACCCTTAATGACAATCAGCCCCAGCATTTT
d_gene: -
v_gene: TRBV6-1
abundance: -
j_gene: TRBJ1-5

CDR3aa: CASGRGDGGTEAFF
CDR3nt: TGCGCCAGCGGAAGAGGGGATGGTGGCACTGAAGCTTTCTTT
d_gene: -
v_gene: TRBV5-1
abundance: -
j_gene: TRBJ1-1

CDR3aa: CASVTGTYSYNEQFF
CDR3nt: TGTGCCAGCGTTACCGGGACTTATTCCTACAATGAGCAGTTCTTC
d_gene: -
v_gene: TRBV2
abundance: -
j_gene: TRBJ2-1

CDR3aa: CASSSPGGPISEQYF
CDR3nt: TGTGCCAGTAGTAGTCCCGGGGGTCCTATTAGCGAGCAGTACTTC
d_gene: -
v_gene: TRBV19
abundance: -
j_gene: TRBJ2-7

CDR3aa: CASSYSKASGQETQYF
CDR3nt: TGTGCCAGCAGTTACTCTAAGGCTAGCGGCCAAGAGACCCAGTACTTC
d_gene: TRBD2
v_gene: TRBV6-5
abundance: once
j_gene: TRBJ2-5

CDR3aa: CASSYSRVYGYTF
CDR3nt: TGTGCCAGCAGTTACAGCAGGGTCTATGGCTACACCTTC
d_gene: -
v_gene: TRBV6-5
abundance: -
j_gene: TRBJ1-2

CDR3aa: CASSFRPTGEDEQFF
CDR3nt: TGCGCCAGCAGCTTCAGGCCGACTGGGGAGGATGAGCAGTTCTTC
d_gene: -
v_gene: TRBV5-1
abundance: -
j_gene: TRBJ2-1

CDR3aa: CASSTGGGQYF
CDR3nt: TGTGCCAGCAGCACAGGGGGCGGGCAGTACTTC
d_gene: TRBD1
v_gene: TRBV5-4
abundance: -
j_gene: TRBJ2-7

CDR3aa: CATEGPGKSYEQYF
CDR3nt: TGTGCCACTGAGGGGCCGGGGAAGAGCTACGAGCAGTACTTC
d_gene: -
v_gene: TRBV7-9
abundance: -
j_gene: TRBJ2-7

CDR3aa: CASSQKTGGYTEAFF
CDR3nt: TGCGCCAGCAGCCAGAAAACAGGGGGCTACACTGAAGCTTTCTTT
d_gene: TRBD1
v_gene: TRBV4-1
abundance: -
j_gene: TRBJ1-1

CDR3aa: CASSLDFSYEQYF
CDR3nt: TGTGCCAGCAGCTTGGACTTCTCCTACGAGCAGTACTTC
d_gene: -
v_gene: TRBV7-8
abundance: -
j_gene: TRBJ2-7

CDR3aa: CASSYWYNMNTEAFF
CDR3nt: TGTGCCAGCAGTTACTGGTACAACATGAACACTGAAGCTTTCTTT
d_gene: -
v_gene: TRBV6-5
abundance: -
j_gene: TRBJ1-1

CDR3aa: CASSEPGTDMNTEAFF
CDR3nt: TGTGCCAGCAGTGAGCCTGGGACAGACATGAACACTGAAGCTTTCTTT
d_gene: TRBD1
v_gene: TRBV6-4
abundance: -
j_gene: TRBJ1-1

CDR3aa: CASSIALNTEAFF
CDR3nt: TGTGCCAGTAGTATTGCATTGAACACTGAAGCTTTCTTT
d_gene: -
v_gene: TRBV19
abundance: -
j_gene: TRBJ1-1

CDR3aa: CANSRSGRAETQYF
CDR3nt: TGTGCCAACTCCCGTAGCGGGAGGGCGGAGACCCAGTACTTC
d_gene: TRBD2
v_gene: TRBV2
abundance: -
j_gene: TRBJ2-5

CDR3aa: CASRPARQSGYTF
CDR3nt: TGTGCCAGCAGACCAGCGAGGCAGAGTGGCTACACCTTC
d_gene: -
v_gene: TRBV7-9
abundance: -
j_gene: TRBJ1-2

CDR3aa: CASGGTVQNQPQHF
CDR3nt: TGTGCCAGCGGGGGGACGGTTCAAAATCAGCCCCAGCATTTT
d_gene: -
v_gene: TRBV6-5
abundance: -
j_gene: TRBJ1-5